The 28 T cell receptor beta chains in this list originate from one sample, sequenced in a study of blood T cell repertoires in COVID-19 (dated by TCRdb to between 2020 and 2021). The library was prepared using the immunoSEQ multiplex PCR assay. TCRdb took over this immuneACCESS table, retaining in-frame rearrangements with V and J assigned. Such tables are incomplete; in checked studies, under half of the missing clones stem from an unresolved V gene, and the remainder is unexplained. The sample contains about 280,000 clones, about 88% of them found a single time. Of the sample, around 2% falls within the top ten clones. Sequenced input: PBMCs or T cells enriched from blood (not recorded which). The origin of the receptors is a woman aged 60-75 years in a cohort exposed to, infected with or recovered from COVID-19 (not recorded which).

The genes are TRBV27 and TRBJ2-1; D is unresolved. Germline loops: CDR1 MNHEY, CDR2 SMNVEV (reference sequence). Trimming removed 3 bases from V and 6 bases from J, with 3 bases in between. The CDR3 has 11 amino acids. The CDR3 reads CASSFLNEQFF. As DNA, the CDR3 is TGTGCCAGCAGTTTTCTCAATGAGCAGTTCTTC.

This clone showed up just a few times. The chain combines TRBV7-9 with TRBJ2-1; weak D call: TRBD2 (5 bases). The CDR3 totals 13 residues. Germline-derived CDR1 and CDR2 are SEHNR and FQNEAQ (reference sequence). V lost 2 bases and J lost 7, with 9 bases in between. The CDR3 sequence is CASSLLSGNEQFF. CDR3 bases: TGTGCCAGCAGCTTACTTTCGGGGAATGAGCAGTTCTTC.

The genes are TRBV30 and TRBJ1-1; tentative D call: TRBD1 (6 bases). This CDR3 contains 13 residues. V shed 0 bases and J shed 5 bases, with 10 bases lying between them. Per germline, CDR1 GTSNPN and CDR2 SVGIG (reference sequence). Written as DNA, the CDR3 is TGTGCCTGGAGTGTCCAGGGGCTTACTGAAGCTTTCTTT. Translation gives CAWSVQGLTEAFF. Looking up the rest from reference TRBV30 and TRBJ1-1 gives the full variable domain: SQTIHQWPATLVQPVGSPLSLECTVEGTSNPNLYWYRQAAGRGLQLLFYSVGIGQISSEVPQNLSASRPQDRQFILSSKKLLLSDSGFYLCAWSVQGLTEAFFGQGTRLTVV.

The rearrangement uses TRBV27 and TRBJ2-5, with D perhaps TRBD2 (5 bases). The ends were cut back, 3 bases at V and 7 bases at J, with 15 bases in the middle. This CDR3 is 14 amino acids long. Germline loops: CDR1 MNHEY, CDR2 SMNVEV (reference sequence). CDR3: CASSFRASISTQYF. Written as DNA, the CDR3 is TGTGCCAGCAGTTTTAGGGCTAGCATCTCGACCCAGTACTTC.

The rearrangement links TRBV28 to TRBJ2-1; 10 bases fit TRBD2. The V segment lost 6 bases and the J segment 9 bases; nucleotides outside the gene matches: 17. There are 17 residues in the CDR3. Germline V lookup: CDR1 MDHEN, CDR2 SYDVKM. CDR3 DNA sequence: TGTGCCAGCAGCCTGGTAGGGAGCGGGAGGGCCCAAGGTGAGCAGTTCTTC. Protein sequence: CASSLVGSGRAQGEQFF.

The chain uses TRBV30 and TRBJ2-7, with 7 bases lining up with TRBD1. Per the germline V gene, CDR1 is GTSNPN and CDR2 is SVGIG (reference sequence). The V segment lost 5 bases and the J segment 1 base; nucleotides outside the gene matches: 2. The CDR3 is 12 amino acids. CDR3 loop: CAWGDSSYEQYF. The CDR3 DNA reads TGTGCCTGGGGGGACAGTTCCTACGAGCAGTACTTC.

This clone showed up just once. This chain connects TRBV6-4 to TRBJ2-2, with TRBD1 matching 7 bases. With 0 bases clipped from V and 4 bases from J, the junction kept 2 bases outside the gene matches. Germline V gives CDR1 MRHNA, CDR2 SNTAGT. The CDR3 is 15 amino acids. As DNA, the CDR3 is TGTGCCAGCAGTGACTCGCCAGGGGGCACCGGGGAGCTGTTTTTT. Residues: CASSDSPGGTGELFF.

The chain combines TRBV6-6 with TRBJ2-6; D is ambiguous. Germline V CDR1 and CDR2: MNHNY, SVGAGI (reference sequence). This CDR3 has 15 amino acids. Deletions cut 8 bases from V and 4 bases from J, with 15 bases between. The CDR3 DNA reads as TGTGCCAGCCAACAGATTGCCCGCGGGGCCAACGTCCTGACTTTC. Translating gives CASQQIARGANVLTF.

The chain links TRBV29-1 to TRBJ1-1, with 9 bases fitting TRBD1. The germline gives CDR1 SQVTM, CDR2 ANQGSEA. This CDR3 has 13 amino acids. Germline trimming cut 5 bases from V and 4 bases from J; bases unmatched to any gene: 5. The CDR3 spells CSVRTGGVTEAFF. CDR3 sequence (DNA): TGCAGCGTTCGAACAGGGGGCGTCACTGAAGCTTTCTTT.

This chain uses TRBV10-2 with TRBJ2-3, with 9 bases matching TRBD1. CDR1 is WSHSY, CDR2 SAAADI, per germline. The J segment lost 4 bases and the V segment lost 7 bases, leaving 12 bases of the junction unmatched. The CDR3 totals 16 residues. The CDR3 bases are TGCGCCAGCACCCCGACCCGGGACAGGGTACCAGATACGCAGTATTTT. Residues: CASTPTRDRVPDTQYF.

This chain links TRBV10-3 with TRBJ2-3; the D gene is possibly TRBD2 (5 bases). The CDR3 is 19 residues long. Per germline, CDR1 ENHRY and CDR2 SYGVKD. The V gene lost 4 bases and the J gene lost 1 base, with 24 bases spanning the gap. The DNA of the CDR3 is TGTGCCATCAGTGGATTACTAGTAGCCCTGAAAACCGGCACAGATACGCAGTATTTT. Translating it yields CAISGLLVALKTGTDTQYF.

This clone was seen once. This chain links TRBV30 with TRBJ1-2; 7 bases line up with TRBD1. Trimming at V came to 3 bases and at J to 2 bases, leaving 6 bases not matched to a gene. The CDR3 contains 14 residues. Germline lookup yields CDR1 GTSNPN and CDR2 SVGIG (reference sequence). CDR3 coding DNA: TGTGCCTGGAGCCAGGGGGACGGGAACTATGGCTACACCTTC. This translates into CAWSQGDGNYGYTF.

V and J are TRBV6-1 and TRBJ2-7; TRBD2 matches at 12 bases. The germline V gene encodes CDR1 MNHNS and CDR2 SASEGT. The junction had 11 bases not matched to a gene; V was cut back by 4 bases and J by 4 bases. CDR3 size: 17 residues. CDR3 protein: CASSALTSGRQRYEQYF. The CDR3 region has the DNA TGTGCCAGCAGTGCCCTGACTAGCGGGAGACAAAGGTACGAGCAGTACTTC.

The chain joins TRBV5-6 to TRBJ2-1, with a possible D match to TRBD1 (6 bases). CDR3 size: 15 residues. V lost 2 bases, J lost 2 bases, and 11 bases lay in between. The germline CDR1 and CDR2 sequences are SGHDT and YYEEEE. CDR3 sequence: CASSFDRTPYNEQFF. The CDR3 nucleotides read TGTGCCAGCAGCTTTGACAGGACTCCCTACAATGAGCAGTTCTTC. The full variable domain, rest sourced from reference TRBV5-6 and TRBJ2-1, is DAGVTQSPTHLIKTRGQQVTLRCSPKSGHDTVSWYQQALGQGPQFIFQYYEEEERQRGNFPDRFSGHQFPNYSSELNVNALLLGDSALYLCASSFDRTPYNEQFFGPGTRLTVL.

The rearrangement uses TRBV7-9 and TRBJ1-6, with D perhaps matching TRBD1 (6 bases). This CDR3 spans 15 amino acids. Trimming cost V 6 bases and J 7 bases, with 16 bases left between them. The germline V gene has CDR1 SEHNR and CDR2 FQNEAQ (reference sequence). This chain's CDR3 is CASRGGGRLNSPLHF. CDR3 in DNA: TGTGCCAGCAGGGGTGGGGGCAGACTAAATTCACCCCTCCACTTT.

The chain combines TRBV7-9 with TRBJ1-1, with TRBD1 matching 7 bases. Germline lookup yields CDR1 SEHNR and CDR2 FQNEAQ (reference sequence). This CDR3 is built from 12 residues. V gave up 5 bases and J gave up 10 bases; unmatched junction bases: 7. Written as DNA, the CDR3 is TGTGCCAGCAGCCGACAGGGAATTGGAGCTTTCTTT. Encoded protein: CASSRQGIGAFF.

The rearrangement joins TRBV30 to TRBJ2-1; no clear D gene. Germline V gene lookup returns CDR1 GTSNPN and CDR2 SVGIG (reference sequence). V dropped 0 bases and J dropped 5 bases, with 5 bases sitting between them. The CDR3 covers 12 residues. The DNA for the CDR3 is TGTGCCTGGAGTGTTTCGGACAATGAGCAGTTCTTC. It yields the protein CAWSVSDNEQFF.

The V call is TRBV15, the J call TRBJ2-7; 8 bases are shared with TRBD2. This CDR3 is built from 15 residues. Germline trimming cut 7 bases from V and 0 bases from J; bases unmatched to any gene: 8. Germline-derived CDR1 and CDR2 are LNHNV and YYDKDF (reference sequence). CDR3 sequence reads: CATKPERETSYEQYF. In DNA form, the CDR3 reads TGTGCCACCAAGCCCGAGCGGGAGACCTCCTACGAGCAGTACTTC. The full variable domain, rest sourced from reference TRBV15 and TRBJ2-7, is DAMVIQNPRYQVTQFGKPVTLSCSQTLNHNVMYWYQQKSSQAPKLLFHYYDKDFNNEADTPDNFQSRRPNTSFCFLDIRSPGLGDTAMYLCATKPERETSYEQYFGPGTRLTVT.

A single count supports this clone. The chain has TRBV4-3 and TRBJ1-2, with D hard to call. The V gene lost 0 bases and the J gene lost 6 bases, with 11 bases spanning the gap. The CDR3 loop spans 14 amino acids. Germline V gene sequence: CDR1 LGHNA, CDR2 YSLEER. CDR3 bases: TGCGCCAGCAGCCAAGATATGGTGGTAGATGGCTACACCTTC. Protein: CASSQDMVVDGYTF.

The rearrangement links TRBV19 to TRBJ2-1; TRBD2 agrees at 11 bases. The V gene end was trimmed by 5 bases and the J gene end by 5 bases; junction bases not matched to a gene: 11. Germline V gene data show CDR1 as LNHDA and CDR2 as SQIVND (reference sequence). The length of the CDR3 is 17 residues. CDR3 in amino acids: CASSASLAGVKNNEQFF. Here the CDR3 DNA reads TGTGCCAGTAGTGCTTCACTAGCGGGAGTGAAGAACAATGAGCAGTTCTTC.

The chain has TRBV30 and TRBJ1-2, with unresolved D. Germline CDR1 reads GTSNPN; CDR2 reads SVGIG (reference sequence). With 1 base removed from V and 5 bases from J, the gap between germline ends came to 17 bases. This CDR3 contains 15 residues. CDR3 residues: CAWSGLGRAPYGYTF. CDR3 DNA sequence: TGTGCCTGGAGTGGGTTGGGCAGAGCTCCTTATGGCTACACCTTC.

This chain uses TRBV11-3 with TRBJ2-1, with a weak D call TRBD1 (5 bases). The CDR3 consists of 14 residues. Germline V gene sequence: CDR1 SGHNT, CDR2 YENEEA. V was trimmed by 5 bases and J by 2 bases, leaving 10 bases between them. The CDR3 here is CASSRQPPYNEQFF. CDR3 sequence (DNA): TGTGCCAGCAGCCGACAGCCGCCCTACAATGAGCAGTTCTTC.

The chain has TRBV2 and TRBJ2-6; 7 nucleotides line up with TRBD1. The CDR3 is 16 amino acids. Germline assignment: CDR1 SNHLY and CDR2 FYNNEI. J was trimmed by 0 bases and V by 6 bases; bases with no gene match: 5. CDR3: CASSRDRYSGANVLTF. The CDR3 region has the DNA TGTGCCAGCAGCCGGGACAGATACTCTGGGGCCAACGTCCTGACTTTC.

The chain joins TRBV5-1 to TRBJ1-6; D call uncertain. CDR3 size: 17 residues. Germline V lookup: CDR1 SGHRS, CDR2 YFSETQ. The V end lost 4 bases, the J end lost 9 bases, and 23 bases lay between the germline ends. The CDR3 DNA follows: TGCGCCAGCAGCGGTGGAGAAGCCGGGTCCCTTTTTTCACCCCTCCACTTT. Amino acids: CASSGGEAGSLFSPLHF.

The chain joins TRBV18 to TRBJ2-1; 7 nucleotides align to TRBD2. V lost 3 bases and J lost 4; bases outside the gene matches: 6. CDR3 size: 15 residues. Germline CDR1 KGHSH, CDR2 LQKENI. CDR3 protein: CASSPSLAVYNEQFF. The CDR3 nucleotides read TGTGCCAGCTCACCGTCGCTAGCGGTTTACAATGAGCAGTTCTTC.

The rearrangement links TRBV7-8 to TRBJ2-2, with 10 bases that match TRBD1. The germline V gene has CDR1 SGHVS and CDR2 FQNEAQ. This CDR3 is 17 amino acids long. V shed 3 bases, J shed 4 bases, and the junction held 8 bases outside the gene matches. The DNA of the CDR3 is TGTGCCAGCAGCTTGGGAAGACAGGGGGCCATCACCGGGGAGCTGTTTTTT. Its protein is CASSLGRQGAITGELFF.

The chain employs TRBV5-8 and TRBJ2-5; the match to TRBD1 covers 10 bases. Trimming cost V 3 bases and J 4 bases; bases outside gene matches: 6. The CDR3 has 15 residues. Germline values: CDR1 SGHTS, CDR2 YDEGEE. In nucleotides, the CDR3 is TGTGCCAGCAGCTCGGGGGACAGGGGAGGAGAGACCCAGTACTTC. Protein sequence: CASSSGDRGGETQYF.

This clone was detected once. The V gene is TRBV19, the J gene TRBJ2-1, with 9 bases fitting TRBD1. Trimming cost V 6 bases and J 3 bases; bases outside gene matches: 6. The CDR3 length is 15 residues. The germline V gene encodes CDR1 LNHDA and CDR2 SQIVND (reference sequence). The CDR3 reads CASSRDRALYNEQFF. The CDR3, as DNA: TGTGCCAGTAGCCGGGACAGGGCCCTCTACAATGAGCAGTTCTTC.